The 18 T cell receptor beta chains given below trace back to one sample, sequenced in a study of cytomegalovirus exposure and HLA in healthy donors. PCR employed 60 Vbeta and 13 Jbeta primers. Data came from immunoSEQ multiplex PCR; TCRdb stores just in-frame clones and leaves some out. This table has roughly 180,000 clones, roughly 84% appearing once. The specimen sequenced was PBMCs. The receptor set was obtained from a girl aged 2 to 10 in good health and CMV-seropositive.

Comments on this clone: The same CDR3 is also encoded by other DNA sequences in this sample. The chain couples TRBV5-6 to TRBJ1-1; D is unclear. This CDR3 is built from 18 residues. The V gene lost 0 bases and the J gene lost 0 bases, with 18 bases spanning the gap. CDR1 and CDR2 from the germline V gene are SGHDT and YYEEEE. CDR3 in amino acids: CASSLVGFGRVMNTEAFF. Here the CDR3 DNA reads TGTGCCAGCAGCTTGGTCGGTTTTGGTCGAGTTATGAACACTGAAGCTTTCTTT.

The chain is built from TRBV30 and TRBJ1-3; D gene uncertain. The length of the CDR3 is 15 residues. Germline V gives CDR1 GTSNPN, CDR2 SVGIG (reference sequence). The germline V and J ends were trimmed by 2 bases and 0 bases, with 11 bases remaining between them. CDR3 sequence reads: CAWSRSSYSGNTIYF. In DNA, the CDR3 is TGTGCCTGGAGTCGGAGCAGCTACTCTGGAAACACCATATATTTT.

This chain links TRBV7-9 with TRBJ1-1; D possibly corresponds to TRBD1 (6 bases). The V and J ends lost 1 base and 6 bases respectively, with 15 bases between them. CDR3 size: 15 residues. From germline, CDR1 is SEHNR and CDR2 FQNEAQ (reference sequence). Here the CDR3 reads CASSLVGGGIAEAFF. The DNA for the CDR3 is TGTGCCAGCAGCTTAGTAGGGGGGGGAATAGCTGAAGCTTTCTTT.

The chain joins TRBV29-1 to TRBJ2-3; 7 positions agree with TRBD2. Losses at the gene ends were 7 bases for V and 6 bases for J; bases not matched to a gene: 22. The CDR3 runs 17 residues. Per germline, CDR1 SQVTM and CDR2 ANQGSEA. CDR3 nucleotide sequence: TGCAGCGCGACCCCACCGATTGGGGGGAGGGCTACTGATACGCAGTATTTT. Encoded protein: CSATPPIGGRATDTQYF.

The genes are TRBV2 and TRBJ2-3; unclear D gene. V shed 3 bases and J shed 5 bases, with 3 bases lying between them. Germline V gene sequence: CDR1 SNHLY, CDR2 FYNNEI. The CDR3 has 11 amino acids. CDR3 amino acids: CASSDQDTQYF. CDR3 nucleotide sequence: TGTGCCAGCAGTGACCAAGATACGCAGTATTTT. Together with reference TRBV2 and TRBJ2-3, the CDR3 gives the full variable domain: EPEVTQTPSHQVTQMGQEVILRCVPISNHLYFYWYRQILGQKVEFLVSFYNNEISEKSEIFDDQFSVERPDGSNFTLKIRSTKLEDSAMYFCASSDQDTQYFGPGTRLTVL.

This sequence joins TRBV4-1 and TRBJ2-5; D ambiguous. TRBJ2-7 matches the DNA end more closely, so the J call is doubtful. CDR3 length: 15 residues. The germline CDR1 and CDR2 sequences are MGHRA and YSYEKL. In nucleotides, the CDR3 is TGCGCCAGCAGCCAAGATGAAAGACTCTCCTACGAGCAGTACTTC. It encodes CASSQDERLSYEQYF.

This chain joins TRBV5-1 and TRBJ1-5; TRBD1 matches 8 bases. The V segment lost 0 bases and the J segment 5 bases; nucleotides outside the gene matches: 4. Germline V lookup: CDR1 SGHRS, CDR2 YFSETQ. This CDR3 region has 15 residues. The CDR3 nucleotides are TGCGCCAGCAGCTTGGGCGGACAGGGCTATCAGCCCCAGCATTTT. It specifies CASSLGGQGYQPQHF. Full variable domain (rest looked up from reference TRBV5-1 and TRBJ1-5): KAGVTQTPRYLIKTRGQQVTLSCSPISGHRSVSWYQQTPGQGLQFLFEYFSETQRNKGNFPGRFSGRQFSNSRSEMNVSTLELGDSALYLCASSLGGQGYQPQHFGDGTRLSIL.

The V gene is TRBV4-2, the J gene TRBJ1-2; maybe TRBD1 (5 bases). Germline V CDR1 and CDR2: LGHNA, YNFKEQ. V was pared by 1 base and J by 5 bases, with 14 bases between. The CDR3 extends over 15 amino acids. CDR3 loop: CASSQGAGPEYGYTF. DNA for the CDR3: TGTGCCAGCAGCCAAGGGGCGGGGCCCGAATATGGCTACACCTTC.

The V and J genes are TRBV19 and TRBJ2-3; perhaps TRBD1 as D (6 bases). The germline V gene encodes CDR1 LNHDA and CDR2 SQIVND (reference sequence). This CDR3 is 15 amino acids long. V gave up 8 bases and J gave up 6 bases, with 21 bases separating them. The CDR3: CASQGTRGSQDTQYF. In DNA form, the CDR3 reads TGTGCCAGTCAGGGGACAAGGGGTAGTCAGGATACGCAGTATTTT. The entire variable domain, with the rest obtained from reference TRBV19 and TRBJ2-3, is as follows: DGGITQSPKYLFRKEGQNVTLSCEQNLNHDAMYWYRQDPGQGLRLIYYSQIVNDFQKGDIAEGYSVSREKKESFPLTVTSAQKNPTAFYLCASQGTRGSQDTQYFGPGTRLTVL.

The rearrangement uses TRBV5-1 and TRBJ1-2, with D maybe TRBD1 (5 bases). The CDR3 runs to 17 residues. With 2 bases removed from V and 4 bases from J, the gap between germline ends came to 21 bases. Per the germline V gene, CDR1 is SGHRS and CDR2 is YFSETQ. The CDR3 spells CASSLRPPSTAIYGYTF. CDR3 DNA: TGCGCCAGCAGCTTACGCCCCCCGTCGACAGCCATCTATGGCTACACCTTC.

This clone was recorded once. The chain combines TRBV5-4 with TRBJ2-1; TRBD2 matches at 7 bases. This CDR3 is 17 amino acids long. J gave up 2 bases and V 4 bases, and 12 bases lay outside the gene matches. Germline V gene sequence: CDR1 SGHNT, CDR2 YYREEE (reference sequence). The CDR3 sequence is CASSPLGLAATYNEQFF. CDR3 nucleotide sequence: TGTGCCAGCAGCCCCCTAGGGCTAGCGGCTACCTACAATGAGCAGTTCTTC.

V and J are TRBV9 and TRBJ2-1; 9 nucleotides agree with TRBD1. The germline V gene encodes CDR1 SGDLS and CDR2 YYNGEE. The CDR3 spans 17 residues. V lost 2 bases, J lost 9 bases, and 15 bases stayed unmatched. The CDR3 sequence is CASSVLARDRVGAEQFF. The CDR3 bases are TGTGCCAGCAGCGTTCTTGCCCGGGACAGGGTAGGAGCTGAGCAGTTCTTC.

The chain recombines TRBV27 with TRBJ2-1; a possible D gene is TRBD2 (6 bases). The length of the CDR3 is 16 residues. Germline CDR1 reads MNHEY; CDR2 reads SMNVEV (reference sequence). Trimming left V 2 bases short and J 4 bases short, with 15 bases between. The CDR3 coding sequence is TGTGCCAGCAGTTTAAGTACTAGCTGGTATTACAATGAGCAGTTCTTC. It codes for CASSLSTSWYYNEQFF.

This chain links TRBV6-5 with TRBJ2-1; TRBD2 matches at 10 bases. Germline assignment: CDR1 MNHEY and CDR2 SVGAGI. Trimming took 8 bases from V and 5 from J; bases not matched to a gene: 6. This CDR3 is 14 amino acids long. CDR3 loop: CASGIAGGHNEQFF. The CDR3 DNA follows: TGTGCCAGCGGAATAGCGGGAGGTCACAATGAGCAGTTCTTC.

This chain uses TRBV6-1 with TRBJ2-1; TRBD2 aligns across 7 bases. V trimming: 1 base; J trimming: 7 bases; junction bases outside the gene matches: 4. The CDR3 totals 14 residues. Per the germline V gene, CDR1 is MNHNS and CDR2 is SASEGT. The CDR3 loop reads CASSEGGSGNEQFF. The DNA for the CDR3 is TGTGCCAGCAGTGAAGGCGGGAGTGGAAATGAGCAGTTCTTC.

The chain carries TRBV9 and TRBJ1-5; 11 bases are a match to TRBD1. The V gene end was trimmed by 3 bases and the J gene end by 4 bases; junction bases not matched to a gene: 3. CDR1 SGDLS and CDR2 YYNGEE come from the germline V gene. The CDR3 extends over 15 amino acids. The CDR3 here is CASSGGQGENQPQHF. In DNA form, the CDR3 reads TGTGCCAGCAGCGGGGGACAGGGGGAAAATCAGCCCCAGCATTTT.

This clone turned up a few times. This chain links TRBV9 with TRBJ1-1, with TRBD1 identical over 9 bases. Looked up from germline, CDR1 is SGDLS and CDR2 is YYNGEE. V shed 4 bases, J shed 4 bases, and the junction held 5 bases outside the gene matches. The CDR3 extends over 14 amino acids. DNA of the CDR3: TGTGCCAGCAGCTTGTTGACAGGGGGCACTGAAGCTTTCTTT. It encodes CASSLLTGGTEAFF. The variable domain in full, with the rest retrieved from reference TRBV9 and TRBJ1-1, is DSGVTQTPKHLITATGQRVTLRCSPRSGDLSVYWYQQSLDQGLQFLIQYYNGEERAKGNILERFSAQQFPDLHSELNLSSLELGDSALYFCASSLLTGGTEAFFGQGTRLTVV.

This clone appeared a single time. The chain joins TRBV6-6 to TRBJ1-1; 10 nucleotides agree with TRBD1. Germline V gene lookup returns CDR1 MNHNY and CDR2 SVGAGI (reference sequence). Unmatched junction bases numbered 3, after V lost 6 bases and J lost 5 bases. This CDR3 region has 13 residues. The chain's CDR3 is CASRGTGETEAFF. CDR3 bases: TGTGCCAGCAGGGGGACAGGGGAAACTGAAGCTTTCTTT.